This is a list of T cell receptor beta chains from one sample in a study of T cell responses to AZD1222 COVID-19 vaccine. Profiled with immunoSEQ multiplex PCR; TCRdb holds only in-frame clones, not every one. This table holds around 150,000 clones, approximately 90% found once. The input for sequencing was peripheral blood, taken on day 0 of AZD1222 vaccination. Receptors were obtained from an adult in good health. The CDR3 runs from the conserved cysteine through the conserved F or W. A D gene is named only where the DNA matches it firmly.

cdr3_aa v_call d_call
CASSSRVSVSSYNEQFF TRBV11-2 NA
CATRVEGGDEQYF TRBV27 NA
CASSVRGYNEQFF TRBV9 NA
CASSHQAGGPYEQYF TRBV3-1/TRBV3-2 TRBD2
CASSLHGQSKNQPQHF TRBV28 NA
CASSPQGLNQPQHF TRBV9 NA
CASSATGMNTEAFF TRBV9 TRBD1
CASSLGPVSTDTQYF TRBV7-2 NA
CAWSLTSGDEQFF TRBV30 NA
CASRATPFPNTEAFF TRBV6-5 NA
CASSETSGRIVETQYF TRBV28 TRBD2
CASSSAGSSTEAFF TRBV6-5 NA
CASGNYNSPLHF TRBV6-4 NA
CSVLTGAEKLFF TRBV29-1 NA
CASRLVWGTGTLLGRSGANVLTF TRBV27 NA
CASSSVTKGQPQHF TRBV28 NA
CASSWGNPEAFF TRBV6-2/TRBV6-3 NA
CSVAEGQGIGELFF TRBV29-1 TRBD1
CASRGLAANTGELFF TRBV7-9 TRBD2
CASSKGTSRDTQYF TRBV7-3 NA
CASSFGQGSNQPQHF TRBV28 NA
CASSYSYRVSDTEAFF TRBV6-2/TRBV6-3 NA
CASSTGGLTEAFF TRBV9 TRBD1
CASRDRLLTEAFF TRBV28 NA
CASSRKRALAGMETQYF TRBV4-2 TRBD2
CASSLGLAGTTGELFF TRBV7-6 TRBD2
CASSMGYTYEQYF TRBV19 NA
CAISKDFGETQYF TRBV10-3 NA
CASSGSGGVGGDEQFF TRBV3-1/TRBV3-2 NA
CASSFRRTEAFF TRBV28 NA